Below, 3 T cell receptor beta chains from the same sample are listed, as sequenced in a study of T cells in Graves' hyperthyroidism and ophthalmopathy. TCR beta CDR3 sequences were amplified from RNA transcripts. The HTBI primer set drove a first-round RT-PCR of the TCR CDR3. TCRdb reprocessed the multiplex PCR reads with MiXCR, giving one entry per CDR3 protein. The sample gives about 360,000 distinct CDR3 sequences, less than 15% of which show up once; 9.2% is in the top ten. Sequencing input: blood. The receptors stem from a woman under 30 with Graves' hyperthyroidism.

This clonotype appeared many times. The chain couples TRBV7-3 to TRBJ1-1; D unresolved. CDR1 SGHTA and CDR2 FQGTGA come from the germline V gene. Deletions cut 1 base from V and 1 base from J, with 13 bases between. CDR3 length: 16 amino acids. CDR3 in amino acids: CASSLSRNAGNTEAFF. The CDR3 DNA sequence: TGTGCCAGCAGCTTAAGTAGGAACGCGGGGAACACTGAAGCTTTCTTT.

The chain uses TRBV18 and TRBJ2-7; no firm D call. Trimming left V 1 base short and J 3 bases short, with 13 bases between. The CDR3 covers 15 residues. Germline assignment: CDR1 KGHSH and CDR2 LQKENI. The CDR3 DNA is TGTGCCAGCTCACCACAGGGTCCCACTCTCTACGAGCAGTACTTC. It is translated as CASSPQGPTLYEQYF.

This clonotype was detected only a few times. The chain has TRBV19 and TRBJ1-1, with 7 bases identical to TRBD1. The germline V gene has CDR1 LNHDA and CDR2 SQIVND (reference sequence). Unmatched junction bases numbered 13, after V lost 5 bases and J lost 1 base. This CDR3 region has 17 residues. The CDR3, as DNA: TGTGCCAGTAGTTTAGGGGGCAGGGGCCTACCGAACACTGAAGCTTTCTTT. Protein sequence: CASSLGGRGLPNTEAFF.